The clone carrying this T cell receptor (beta chain) has more than one count but fewer than ten. Its specificity is not known. The sample originates from a study of T cell responses to AZD1222 COVID-19 vaccine. Study results and limitations: Two doses of AZD1222 preceded a rise in Spike-specific TCR breadth and depth. Just 6 or 7 people given AZD1222 tested seropositive at baseline. Vaccine-related CD4 TCRs covered spike, predominating at 160-218 and 743-854.

Using immunoSEQ multiplex PCR, the repertoire was profiled, and TCRdb retains in-frame clones only, with some absent. Of about 140,000 clones detected, roughly 89% appear once; the ten largest clones hold 4% to 5.5%. The V end lost 3 bases, the J end lost 3 bases, and 24 bases lay between the germline ends. The CDR3 is made up of 19 amino acids. The germline V gene has CDR1 MDHEN and CDR2 SYDVKM. This receptor was taken from an adult in good health. This chain joins TRBV28 and TRBJ1-5; unclear D gene. This specimen consisted of peripheral blood, obtained on day 0 of AZD1222 vaccination. CDR3 sequence reads: CASSFGRDEVASTNQPQHF. CDR3 in DNA: TGTGCCAGCAGTTTTGGTCGGGATGAAGTTGCGTCGACCAATCAGCCCCAGCATTTT.